The clone carrying this T cell receptor (beta chain) was counted at least ten times. Germline lookup yields CDR1 LGHNA and CDR2 YNFKEQ. V lost 1 base and J 5 bases, leaving 14 bases between the germline ends. The CDR3 covers 15 residues. These data are taken from a study of molecular identifiers for immune sequencing clone quantification. TCRdb reanalysed the PCR reads using MiXCR and keeps one entry per CDR3 protein. The profile shows 550,000 to 750,000 distinct CDR3 sequences, 15% to 20% of them singletons. Sample: naive CD8+ T cells from blood, with Jurkat cell RNA spiked in. Specified subset: FACS-sorted CD8+CD4-CCR7+CD45RA+ naive T cells. The chain joins TRBV4-2 to TRBJ1-1, with D perhaps TRBD1 (5 bases). This receptor was taken from a human donor in good health. Some libraries in this study had Jurkat cell RNA spiked in. The CDR3 here is CASSQGVGVSTEAFF. The CDR3 nucleotides read TGTGCCAGCAGCCAAGGGGTGGGGGTCTCTACTGAAGCTTTCTTT.